A single sample gave rise to the 13 T cell receptor beta chains below, sequenced in a study of blood T cell repertoires in COVID-19. Produced via immunoSEQ multiplex PCR; TCRdb's table is partial and in-frame only. The data show about 26,000 clones, with around 67% seen just once and 7.3% held by the top ten. The sequencing input was peripheral blood. These receptors came from a man in his sixties with active or convalescent COVID-19.

The chain employs TRBV11-3 and TRBJ2-5, with a weak D call TRBD2 (7 bases). This CDR3 region has 15 residues. Germline lookup yields CDR1 SGHNT and CDR2 YENEEA. V was shortened by 1 base and J by 2 bases, with 11 bases between the two germline ends. CDR3 sequence: CASSLAGGRQETQYF. CDR3 DNA: TGTGCCAGCAGCTTAGCGGGGGGCCGGCAAGAGACCCAGTACTTC.

The chain joins TRBV27 to TRBJ2-7; 8 nucleotides match TRBD1. There are 15 residues in the CDR3. V gave up 3 bases and J gave up 2 bases; unmatched junction bases: 6. Germline CDR1 and CDR2: MNHEY and SMNVEV (reference sequence). Here the CDR3 DNA reads TGTGCCAGCAGTTTCTACAGGGGGTATCCCTACGAGCAGTACTTC. Its translation: CASSFYRGYPYEQYF.

The chain carries TRBV6-5 and TRBJ1-3; 7 bases line up with TRBD1. Germline V CDR1 and CDR2: MNHEY, SVGAGI. The CDR3 is 15 residues long. With V trimmed by 4 bases and J by 7 bases, 10 bases remained unmatched. This chain's CDR3 is CASSFNTGVRNTIYF. In DNA, the CDR3 is TGTGCCAGCAGTTTTAACACAGGGGTTCGTAACACCATATATTTT.

This rearrangement joins TRBV10-1 to TRBJ2-7, with no clear D. From germline, CDR1 is WNHNN and CDR2 SYGVQD (reference sequence). The CDR3 contains 15 residues. V was pared by 0 bases and J by 0 bases, with 9 bases between. For the CDR3, the DNA is TGCGCCAGCAGTGAGTCGAGACAAACCTCCTACGAGCAGTACTTC. Translating it yields CASSESRQTSYEQYF.

The V and J genes are TRBV10-2 and TRBJ1-2, with D hard to call. V was shortened by 0 bases and J by 6 bases, with 8 bases between the two germline ends. Germline V gene sequence: CDR1 WSHSY, CDR2 SAAADI. This CDR3 has 13 residues. CDR3: CASSESEGNGYTF. The CDR3 region has the DNA TGCGCCAGCAGTGAGTCGGAGGGCAATGGCTACACCTTC.

This clone was seen once. The chain recombines TRBV7-9 with TRBJ1-2, with D unresolved. The germline V and J ends were trimmed by 0 bases and 3 bases, with 11 bases remaining between them. Germline V gives CDR1 SEHNR, CDR2 FQNEAQ (reference sequence). The CDR3 runs 15 residues. The CDR3 loop is CASSLAPSSHYGYTF. As DNA, the CDR3 is TGTGCCAGCAGCTTAGCTCCCAGTTCCCACTATGGCTACACCTTC.

On this clone itself: The sample carries other DNA sequences with the same CDR3. The chain carries TRBV18 and TRBJ1-2; 9 nucleotides align to TRBD1. The CDR3 has 14 residues. The V segment lost 3 bases and the J segment 4 bases; nucleotides outside the gene matches: 3. Per germline, CDR1 KGHSH and CDR2 LQKENI. CDR3 coding DNA: TGTGCCAGCTCACCGCGGACAGGGGTCTATGGCTACACCTTC. This sequence encodes CASSPRTGVYGYTF. Supplemented by reference TRBV18 and TRBJ1-2, the full variable domain reads NAGVMQNPRHLVRRRGQEARLRCSPMKGHSHVYWYRQLPEEGLKFMVYLQKENIIDESGMPKERFSAEFPKEGPSILRIQQVVRGDSAAYFCASSPRTGVYGYTFGSGTRLTVV.

This chain's CDR3 is CASSLRSGTQYF. The CDR3 nucleotides are TGTGCCAGCAGTTTAAGGTCGGGGACCCAGTACTTC. V is TRBV27 and J is TRBJ2-5; D gene ambiguous. Germline V CDR1 and CDR2: MNHEY, SMNVEV (reference sequence). V shed 2 bases and J shed 7 bases, with 8 bases lying between them. The CDR3 totals 12 residues.

This chain joins TRBV10-3 and TRBJ2-5; D is ambiguous. This CDR3 region has 13 residues. Per the germline V gene, CDR1 is ENHRY and CDR2 is SYGVKD. V gave up 5 bases and J gave up 2 bases, with 9 bases separating them. The CDR3 DNA reads as TGTGCCATCAGTCCTCGAGGACAAGAGACCCAGTACTTC. Protein: CAISPRGQETQYF.

The chain joins TRBV5-4 to TRBJ1-1; D remains ambiguous. V gave up 1 base and J gave up 2 bases, with 9 bases separating them. The CDR3 consists of 14 residues. Germline V gives CDR1 SGHNT, CDR2 YYREEE (reference sequence). The CDR3 coding sequence is TGTGCCAGCAGCTTGAACGGTAAAAACACTGAAGCTTTCTTT. This encodes CASSLNGKNTEAFF.

This sequence joins TRBV19 and TRBJ2-1; D unclear. The CDR3 runs to 15 residues. Germline assignment: CDR1 LNHDA and CDR2 SQIVND (reference sequence). Trimming took off 4 bases at V and 6 bases at J, with 16 bases between the two ends. The CDR3 spells CASSKQEALGNEQFF. The CDR3 DNA reads TGTGCCAGTAGTAAGCAGGAAGCCTTAGGCAATGAGCAGTTCTTC.

This chain connects TRBV9 to TRBJ1-1, with 11 bases identical to TRBD1. V lost 0 bases, J lost 6 bases, and 7 bases stayed unmatched. This CDR3 region has 16 residues. Germline CDR1 reads SGDLS; CDR2 reads YYNGEE. The DNA of the CDR3 is TGTGCCAGCAGCGTAGAGGGGACAGGGGGTAATGCTGAAGCTTTCTTT. This codes for CASSVEGTGGNAEAFF.

The chain employs TRBV6-5 and TRBJ1-3, with D maybe TRBD1 (6 bases). The CDR3 totals 15 residues. The V and J ends lost 1 base and 2 bases respectively, with 9 bases between them. Germline V gene sequence: CDR1 MNHEY, CDR2 SVGAGI. CDR3 residues: CASSYFTGTGNTIYF. The CDR3 DNA reads TGTGCCAGCAGTTACTTCACAGGGACTGGAAACACCATATATTTT.